This entry lists 16 T cell receptor beta chains sequenced from one sample in a study of T cell changes during pregnancy in multiple sclerosis (dated by TCRdb to between 2017 and 2020). Libraries were constructed by the immunoSEQ multiplex PCR assay. TCRdb took over this immuneACCESS table, retaining in-frame rearrangements with V and J assigned. Such tables are incomplete; in checked studies, under half of the missing clones stem from an unresolved V gene, and the remainder is unexplained. Here the sample has just under 65,000 clones; about 96% occur a single time. The ten top clones hold about 2.3% of the sample. Sequencing used CD8+ T cells from peripheral blood mononuclear cells, obtained after pregnancy. The receptors shown here come from a female donor with multiple sclerosis, enrolled in a pregnancy study.

The rearrangement uses TRBV5-1 and TRBJ1-1; 11 nucleotides agree with TRBD1. Germline CDR1 and CDR2: SGHRS and YFSETQ. There are 14 residues in the CDR3. V was clipped by 5 bases and J by 8 bases; unmatched bases: 8. The CDR3 region has the DNA TGCGCCAGCAGTTACGGACAGGGGGCGAAGGAAGCTTTCTTT. Amino acid sequence: CASSYGQGAKEAFF.

The chain couples TRBV7-3 to TRBJ2-2, with 8 positions matching TRBD2. This CDR3 is built from 18 residues. Losses at the gene ends were 3 bases for V and 5 bases for J; bases not matched to a gene: 14. Germline CDR1 and CDR2: SGHTA and FQGTGA. This chain's CDR3 is CASSFKAGAGGRTGELFF. The CDR3 nucleotides read TGTGCCAGCAGCTTTAAGGCAGGCGCGGGAGGAAGGACCGGGGAGCTGTTTTTT. Full variable domain (rest looked up from reference TRBV7-3 and TRBJ2-2): GAGVSQTPSNKVTEKGKYVELRCDPISGHTALYWYRQSLGQGPEFLIYFQGTGAADDSGLPNDRFFAVRPEGSVSTLKIQRTERGDSAVYLCASSFKAGAGGRTGELFFGEGSRLTVL.

The CDR3 protein is CASSLSTGAGTGELFF. CDR3 coding DNA: TGTGCCAGCAGTCTCTCGACAGGGGCGGGCACCGGGGAGCTGTTTTTT. The chain has TRBV28 and TRBJ2-2; 8 nucleotides line up with TRBD1. Germline assignment: CDR1 MDHEN and CDR2 SYDVKM. There are 16 residues in the CDR3. V lost 5 bases to trimming and J lost 4 bases; unmatched junction nucleotides: 9.

The chain recombines TRBV9 with TRBJ2-7, with D possibly matching TRBD1 (6 bases). The V gene's germline CDR1 is SGDLS and CDR2 YYNGEE. This CDR3 spans 14 amino acids. Trimming cost V 0 bases and J 5 bases, with 12 bases left between them. CDR3 nucleotide sequence: TGTGCCAGCAGCGTAGAGGGGGAGCTGGACGAGCAGTACTTC. Translating gives CASSVEGELDEQYF.

The rearrangement uses TRBV18 and TRBJ1-4, with 10 bases aligning to TRBD1. Trimming cost V 0 bases and J 8 bases; bases outside gene matches: 3. The germline V gene has CDR1 KGHSH and CDR2 LQKENI. CDR3 length equals 15 residues. The CDR3 is CASSPPATGGEKLFF. In nucleotides, the CDR3 is TGTGCCAGCTCACCACCCGCGACAGGGGGCGAAAAACTGTTTTTT. Based on the CDR3 plus reference TRBV18 and TRBJ1-4, the full variable domain is NAGVMQNPRHLVRRRGQEARLRCSPMKGHSHVYWYRQLPEEGLKFMVYLQKENIIDESGMPKERFSAEFPKEGPSILRIQQVVRGDSAAYFCASSPPATGGEKLFFGSGTQLSVL.

V gene TRBV5-4 combines with J gene TRBJ2-7, with TRBD1 matching over 8 bases. The CDR3 has 14 residues. Looked up from germline, CDR1 is SGHNT and CDR2 is YYREEE (reference sequence). The V and J ends lost 4 bases and 5 bases, in that order; junction bases with no gene match: 8. The CDR3 nucleotides are TGTGCCAGCAGCACCGGACAGGGTGTGGACGAGCAGTACTTC. Amino acids: CASSTGQGVDEQYF.

This clone has only one observation. The J gene is TRBJ2-1, the V gene TRBV21-1; TRBD2 is taken as the D call from the table, unchecked against the DNA. TRBV21-1 is termed a pseudogene. The CDR3 contains 19 residues. The CDR3 bases are TGTGCCAGCAGACCCGGGACTAGCGGAATCGGGGAAAGGGTCAATGAGCAGTTCTTC. Its translation: CASRPGTSGIGERVNEQFF.

In its sample, this clone was seen once. The genes are TRBV19 and TRBJ2-1; no clear D gene. The CDR3 spans 11 residues. The germline CDR1 and CDR2 sequences are LNHDA and SQIVND (reference sequence). With 5 bases removed from V and 10 bases from J, the gap between germline ends came to 9 bases. DNA of the CDR3: TGTGCCAGTAGTTTTCTGCGGGAGCAGTTCTTC. Amino acid sequence: CASSFLREQFF.

The chain recombines TRBV7-9 with TRBJ2-3, with 8 bases fitting TRBD2. After removal of 5 bases from V and 3 bases from J, the junction contained 4 bases not matched to a gene. The CDR3 has 14 residues. The germline gives CDR1 SEHNR, CDR2 FQNEAQ (reference sequence). The DNA for the CDR3 is TGTGCCAGCAGCCTTGCGGGAGGTACAGATACGCAGTATTTT. Translation: CASSLAGGTDTQYF. Filled out from reference TRBV7-9 and TRBJ2-3, the complete variable domain reads DTGVSQNPRHKITKRGQNVTFRCDPISEHNRLYWYRQTLGQGPEFLTYFQNEAQLEKSRLLSDRFSAERPKGSFSTLEIQRTEQGDSAMYLCASSLAGGTDTQYFGPGTRLTVL.

The chain recombines TRBV19 with TRBJ2-5; D may be TRBD2 (7 bases). V lost 7 bases, J lost 6 bases, and 18 bases lay in between. Germline CDR1 and CDR2: LNHDA and SQIVND (reference sequence). This CDR3 has 14 residues. CDR3 nucleotides: TGTGCCAGTACCTCAACGCTGGGGGGGCAGACCCAGTACTTC. Protein: CASTSTLGGQTQYF.

The chain recombines TRBV5-1 with TRBJ1-1; 9 bases align to TRBD1. The junction had 2 bases not matched to a gene; V was cut back by 0 bases and J by 2 bases. Looked up from germline, CDR1 is SGHRS and CDR2 is YFSETQ. The CDR3 consists of 15 residues. The CDR3 DNA follows: TGCGCCAGCAGCTTGGTACAGGGGGCCAACACTGAAGCTTTCTTT. This codes for CASSLVQGANTEAFF.

The chain couples TRBV2 to TRBJ2-3, with unresolved D. The CDR3 has 15 amino acids. V was clipped by 10 bases and J by 4 bases, with 21 bases between them. Germline V gives CDR1 SNHLY, CDR2 FYNNEI. The CDR3 here is CAKRDPAREADTQYF. In nucleotides, the CDR3 is TGTGCCAAGAGAGATCCGGCCAGAGAGGCAGATACGCAGTATTTT.

The rearrangement links TRBV11-3 to TRBJ2-7; the match to TRBD2 covers 9 bases. The CDR3 loop spans 13 amino acids. Looked up from germline, CDR1 is SGHNT and CDR2 is YENEEA. V was clipped by 3 bases and J by 4 bases; unmatched bases: 1. The CDR3 reads CASSFTSGYEQYF. The CDR3 nucleotides are TGTGCCAGCAGCTTCACTAGCGGGTACGAGCAGTACTTC.

The chain couples TRBV4-1 to TRBJ1-2; 9 nucleotides align to TRBD1. The ends lost 5 bases at V and 6 bases at J; junction bases unmatched: 13. Germline V lookup: CDR1 MGHRA, CDR2 YSYEKL. The CDR3 loop spans 16 amino acids. This chain's CDR3 is CASSGPTGGIGHGYTF. The CDR3, as DNA: TGCGCCAGCAGCGGACCGACAGGGGGTATTGGCCATGGCTACACCTTC.

The chain links TRBV7-6 to TRBJ1-1; 7 bases agree with TRBD1. The germline V gene encodes CDR1 SGHVS and CDR2 FNYEAQ. V dropped 2 bases and J dropped 4; count of bases not matched to a gene: 1. The CDR3 spans 13 residues. The CDR3 here is CASSLRQGTEAFF. Here the CDR3 DNA reads TGTGCCAGCAGCTTAAGACAGGGCACTGAAGCTTTCTTT.

This clone came up many times. CDR3 DNA: TGTGCCAGCAGCCAAGATCCATCCGTATCGACAGGGAACTATGGCTACACCTTC. The encoded protein is CASSQDPSVSTGNYGYTF. V and J are TRBV14 and TRBJ1-2; 7 bases map to TRBD1. The CDR3 runs 18 residues. CDR1 and CDR2 (germline): SGHDN, FVKESK. Germline trimming cut 0 bases from V and 2 bases from J; bases unmatched to any gene: 12.